The 11 T cell receptor beta chains below come from one sample, sequenced in a study of shared clonotypes between healthy human individuals. Measured with immunoSEQ multiplex PCR; TCRdb has only the in-frame clones, and not every one. Of approximately 1.4 million clones in the sample, 95% to 99% were seen once. The specimen was naive CD4+ T cells sorted from blood. Subset: CD45RA+ positively selected. The receptor source for this set is a man between 25 and 39 years old in good health.

The V and J genes are TRBV5-5 and TRBJ2-3; D gene unclear. The germline V gene has CDR1 SGHKS and CDR2 YYEKEE (reference sequence). The CDR3 spans 14 residues. V shed 0 bases and J shed 3 bases, with 8 bases lying between them. In nucleotides, the CDR3 is TGTGCCAGCAGCTTGGGTAAGACAACAGATACGCAGTATTTT. Residues: CASSLGKTTDTQYF.

The genes are TRBV5-6 and TRBJ2-7, with D possibly called TRBD1 or TRBD2 (5 bases each). Germline V lookup: CDR1 SGHDT, CDR2 YYEEEE. Trimming took off 2 bases at V and 6 bases at J, with 24 bases between the two ends. This CDR3 is built from 17 residues. As DNA, the CDR3 is TGTGCCAGCAGCTTCTCCCTAGCCGGGGCCCTCTACCCCGAGCAGTACTTC. Residues: CASSFSLAGALYPEQYF.

This chain joins TRBV18 and TRBJ2-7; D possibly matches TRBD1 or TRBD2 (5 bases each). This CDR3 is built from 13 residues. Per the germline V gene, CDR1 is KGHSH and CDR2 is LQKENI. The V end was cut by 4 bases, the J end by 0 bases, with 7 bases between. The CDR3 DNA reads as TGTGCCAGCTCACTGGGGACCTCCTACGAGCAGTACTTC. Translation gives CASSLGTSYEQYF.

J is TRBJ2-2 and V is TRBV27, with unresolved D. CDR1 is MNHEY and CDR2 is SMNVEV in the germline V gene (reference sequence). The CDR3 consists of 15 residues. The V end lost 0 bases, the J end lost 4 bases, and 9 bases lay between the germline ends. CDR3 sequence reads: CASSLSRFGTGELFF. The CDR3, as DNA: TGTGCCAGCAGTTTATCTCGATTCGGCACCGGGGAGCTGTTTTTT.

The chain links TRBV9 to TRBJ1-2; possible D gene TRBD1, 6 bases. CDR3 length: 13 amino acids. V was pared by 2 bases and J by 6 bases, with 11 bases between. CDR1 SGDLS and CDR2 YYNGEE come from the germline V gene. The CDR3 reads CASSVGGLDGYTF. CDR3 bases: TGTGCCAGCAGCGTGGGGGGGCTGGATGGCTACACCTTC.

The V and J genes are TRBV28 and TRBJ1-2; D ambiguous. CDR1 is MDHEN, CDR2 SYDVKM, per germline. V was shortened by 5 bases and J by 8 bases, with 12 bases between the two germline ends. The CDR3 runs to 12 residues. The CDR3 loop is CASSIPGRGYTF. CDR3 bases: TGTGCCAGCAGTATCCCCGGGCGCGGCTACACCTTC.

The chain couples TRBV5-6 to TRBJ2-7; D remains unclear. Trimming cost V 1 base and J 1 base, with 18 bases left between them. CDR1 and CDR2 (germline): SGHDT, YYEEEE. CDR3 length: 17 residues. The CDR3 DNA is TGTGCCAGCAGCTTGTTCGTCGGACCGCGACTTTCCTACGAGCAGTACTTC. Translation: CASSLFVGPRLSYEQYF. Looking up the rest from reference TRBV5-6 and TRBJ2-7 gives the full variable domain: DAGVTQSPTHLIKTRGQQVTLRCSPKSGHDTVSWYQQALGQGPQFIFQYYEEEERQRGNFPDRFSGHQFPNYSSELNVNALLLGDSALYLCASSLFVGPRLSYEQYFGPGTRLTVT.

This rearrangement joins TRBV25-1 to TRBJ2-3; no reliable D call. This CDR3 has 13 amino acids. The germline V gene has CDR1 MGHDK and CDR2 SYGVNS. The germline V and J ends were trimmed by 1 base and 5 bases, with 7 bases remaining between them. The CDR3 loop reads CASSEFVVDTQYF. DNA for the CDR3: TGTGCCAGCAGTGAATTTGTGGTAGATACGCAGTATTTT.

This clone appeared a single time. The V and J genes are TRBV12-5 and TRBJ2-3; D is perhaps TRBD1 or TRBD2 (5 bases each). Germline CDR1 reads LGHNT; CDR2 reads FRNRAP. The CDR3 is 14 amino acids. Trimming stripped 8 bases from V and 2 bases from J, with 14 bases between. Written as DNA, the CDR3 is TGTGCTAGTTACGGGGCCAGGGCCACAGATACGCAGTATTTT. Protein: CASYGARATDTQYF.

In DNA form, the CDR3 reads TGTGCCAGCGGGGGGGGGCAGGGAGGAAAGACCCAGTACTTC. Protein: CASGGGQGGKTQYF. The V and J genes are TRBV6-6 and TRBJ2-5, with D tentatively TRBD2 (7 bases). CDR1 and CDR2 from the germline V gene are MNHNY and SVGAGI (reference sequence). The CDR3 has 14 amino acids. V shed 8 bases and J shed 6 bases, with 19 bases lying between them.

J is TRBJ1-5 and V is TRBV27; D call uncertain. CDR1 and CDR2 from the germline V gene are MNHEY and SMNVEV (reference sequence). Trimming shortened V by 6 bases and J by 0 bases, and 6 bases separated the two germline ends. CDR3 length: 13 residues. The CDR3 coding sequence is TGTGCCAGCAGCTTTAATAGCAATCAGCCCCAGCATTTT. Its protein product is CASSFNSNQPQHF.